This paragraph covers one TCR beta chain sequence. CDR1 is SGDLS, CDR2 YYNGEE, per germline. V trimming: 0 bases; J trimming: 8 bases; junction bases outside the gene matches: 8. The CDR3 has 16 residues. The record originates from a study of cytomegalovirus exposure and HLA in healthy donors. The PCR used 60 Vbeta and 13 Jbeta primers. Here immunoSEQ multiplex PCR was the method, and the copy in TCRdb shows in-frame clones only, minus some. The specimen's table records tens of thousands of clones. The specimen was PBMCs. This TCR was sampled from a man aged 25-45 years in good health and CMV-seronegative. V is TRBV9 and J is TRBJ1-4; 9 nucleotides match TRBD1. The CDR3 spells CASSVGGQGEGEKLFF. CDR3 coding DNA: TGTGCCAGCAGCGTAGGGGGACAGGGAGAAGGGGAAAAACTGTTTTTT.